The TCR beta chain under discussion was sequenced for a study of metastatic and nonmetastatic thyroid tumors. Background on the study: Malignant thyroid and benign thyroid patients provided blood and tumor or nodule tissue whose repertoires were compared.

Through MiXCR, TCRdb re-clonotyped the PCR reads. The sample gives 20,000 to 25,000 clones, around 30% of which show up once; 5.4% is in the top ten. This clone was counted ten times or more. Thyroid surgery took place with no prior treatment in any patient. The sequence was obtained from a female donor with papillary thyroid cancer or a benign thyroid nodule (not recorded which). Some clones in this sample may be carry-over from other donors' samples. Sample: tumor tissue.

CDR3 bases: TGCGCCAGCAGCCAAGGTTACGACTCCTACGAGCAGTACTTC. Translation gives CASSQGYDSYEQYF. The V gene is TRBV4-3, the J gene TRBJ2-7; D gene uncertain. Per the germline V gene, CDR1 is LGHNA and CDR2 is YSLEER. The CDR3 totals 14 residues. Trimming stripped 1 base from V and 0 bases from J, with 7 bases between.